The clone carrying this T cell receptor beta chain showed up just a few times. The ends were cut back, 5 bases at V and 0 bases at J, with 20 bases in the middle. From germline, CDR1 is MNHEY and CDR2 SMNVEV (reference sequence). The CDR3 is made up of 18 amino acids. The entry originates in a study of T cell changes during pregnancy in multiple sclerosis. TCRdb's table, derived via immunoSEQ multiplex PCR, lists solely in-frame clones and lacks some. This table has about 42,000 clones, nearly 90% appearing once. The sequence was obtained from a female donor with multiple sclerosis, enrolled in a pregnancy study. This rearrangement joins TRBV27 to TRBJ1-5; no firm D call. The material was CD4+ T cells from peripheral blood mononuclear cells, obtained after pregnancy. The CDR3 region is CASSPLLSNQDSNQPQHF. CDR3 DNA: TGTGCCAGCAGTCCCTTACTGAGTAACCAGGATAGCAATCAGCCCCAGCATTTT.